The 28 T cell receptor beta chains below come from one sample, sequenced in a study of T-cell reconstitution after alpha-beta-depleted transplantation in children. TCRbeta library preparation incorporated unique molecular identifiers. TCRdb used MiXCR to reprocess the PCR reads, holding one entry per CDR3 protein. The sample includes approximately 430,000 distinct CDR3 sequences, about a sixth of them seen just once. This sample comprised PBMCs, mostly from graft donor cells, obtained 360 days after TCRalphabeta/CD19-depleted stem cell transplant. The receptor source for this set is a boy under three years old who had a stem cell transplant for Wiskott-Aldrich syndrome, so the T cells may come from the graft donor.

V usage is TRBV20-1 and J usage is TRBJ2-7, with TRBD2 identical over 7 bases. The trim removed 6 bases at V and 2 bases at J, leaving 10 bases unmatched. This CDR3 region has 14 residues. CDR1 is DFQATT, CDR2 SNEGSKA, per germline (reference sequence). Written as DNA, the CDR3 is TGCAGTGCGGGGAGCGGGGTAGATGCCTACGAGCAGTACTTC. This translates into CSAGSGVDAYEQYF.

This clonotype was seen a handful of times. The chain carries TRBV29-1 and TRBJ1-1; the match to TRBD1 covers 8 bases. Germline loops: CDR1 SQVTM, CDR2 ANQGSEA. The CDR3 has 13 residues. V was clipped by 8 bases and J by 1 base; unmatched bases: 6. CDR3: CSTDGQGNTEAFF. The CDR3 coding sequence is TGCAGCACCGACGGACAGGGGAACACTGAAGCTTTCTTT.

This clonotype was seen a handful of times. The chain joins TRBV3-1 to TRBJ1-6; D perhaps matches TRBD1 (6 bases). Trimming pared 1 base from V and 5 bases from J, leaving 9 bases between. The CDR3 loop spans 15 amino acids. Germline V CDR1 and CDR2: LGHDT, YNNKEL (reference sequence). CDR3 nucleotide sequence: TGTGCCAGCAGCCAAGGGGGGCCGAATAATTCACCCCTCCACTTT. Its protein is CASSQGGPNNSPLHF.

The J gene is TRBJ2-1, the V gene TRBV4-1; TRBD1 or TRBD2 may be the D gene (6 bases each). Trimming stripped 2 bases from V and 5 bases from J, with 16 bases between. Germline CDR1 and CDR2: MGHRA and YSYEKL. This CDR3 comprises 16 residues. The CDR3 sequence is CASSQTEQGGDNEQFF. DNA for the CDR3: TGCGCCAGCAGCCAAACGGAACAGGGAGGTGACAATGAGCAGTTCTTC.

Only a few counts were recorded for this clonotype. The chain is built from TRBV3-1 and TRBJ2-3, with a tentative D call TRBD2 (5 bases). V gave up 1 base and J gave up 7 bases, with 9 bases separating them. Germline V gene lookup returns CDR1 LGHDT and CDR2 YNNKEL (reference sequence). The CDR3 covers 13 residues. The CDR3 loop reads CASSQASLNTQYF. The CDR3 bases are TGTGCCAGCAGCCAAGCTAGCCTGAATACGCAGTATTTT.

The chain uses TRBV7-8 and TRBJ2-5; TRBD2 is a possible D gene (5 bases). Trimming pared 4 bases from V and 2 bases from J, leaving 23 bases between. CDR3 length: 18 residues. In germline, CDR1 is SGHVS, CDR2 FQNEAQ. CDR3 in amino acids: CASSSKAVLLIGQETQYF. DNA for the CDR3: TGTGCCAGCAGCTCTAAAGCGGTATTATTAATAGGGCAAGAGACCCAGTACTTC.

This clonotype was detected a few times. The chain carries TRBV29-1 and TRBJ2-3; possible D gene TRBD2, 6 bases. V was clipped by 4 bases and J by 3 bases, with 20 bases between them. This CDR3 comprises 16 residues. Germline V lookup: CDR1 SQVTM, CDR2 ANQGSEA. The DNA for the CDR3 is TGCAGCGTTGTCGCGTGGGGTCGGGGGTCAACAGATACGCAGTATTTT. This translates into CSVVAWGRGSTDTQYF.

This clonotype was recorded a few times. J is TRBJ2-3 and V is TRBV27; D is unresolved. The CDR3 contains 14 residues. The V end lost 3 bases, the J end lost 6 bases, and 13 bases lay between the germline ends. CDR1 is MNHEY, CDR2 SMNVEV, per germline (reference sequence). The CDR3 nucleotides read TGTGCCAGCAGTTTGGGCCTGCCCCCGGATACGCAGTATTTT. This encodes CASSLGLPPDTQYF.

The V gene is TRBV12-3 or TRBV12-4, the J gene TRBJ2-1, with D tentatively TRBD2 (5 bases). The CDR3 totals 13 residues. Trimming took off 4 bases at V and 4 bases at J, with 8 bases between the two ends. CDR3 in amino acids: CASSWTEYNEQFF. CDR3 DNA sequence: TGTGCCAGCAGTTGGACTGAATACAATGAGCAGTTCTTC.

This clonotype was recorded a few times. The gene calls are TRBV20-1 and TRBJ2-1, with D tentatively TRBD1 (5 bases). This CDR3 contains 14 residues. The V gene lost 4 bases and the J gene lost 2 bases, with 12 bases spanning the gap. Germline V gives CDR1 DFQATT, CDR2 SNEGSKA (reference sequence). In nucleotides, the CDR3 is TGCAGTGCTATCGACAGAGAGGCCTACAATGAGCAGTTCTTC. Protein: CSAIDREAYNEQFF.

The chain employs TRBV12-3 or TRBV12-4 and TRBJ2-5; tentatively, D is TRBD1 (6 bases). The CDR3 extends over 15 amino acids. V was cut by 4 bases and J by 2 bases, with 14 bases left in between. The CDR3 nucleotides read TGTGCCAGCAGTTCAGGGGTTTACTTTCAAGAGACCCAGTACTTC. Protein sequence: CASSSGVYFQETQYF.

There are many counts of this clonotype. The chain employs TRBV5-1 and TRBJ2-1; 7 bases map to TRBD2. Germline CDR1 and CDR2: SGHRS and YFSETQ. Germline trimming cut 4 bases from V and 12 bases from J; bases unmatched to any gene: 10. The CDR3 runs to 13 residues. CDR3 bases: TGCGCCAGCAGCCCACCCGGACTAGAGGGGCAGTTCTTC. It specifies CASSPPGLEGQFF. The full variable domain, its missing parts supplied by reference TRBV5-1 and TRBJ2-1, is KAGVTQTPRYLIKTRGQQVTLSCSPISGHRSVSWYQQTPGQGLQFLFEYFSETQRNKGNFPGRFSGRQFSNSRSEMNVSTLELGDSALYLCASSPPGLEGQFFGPGTRLTVL.

This chain links TRBV11-1 with TRBJ2-6, with TRBD1 identical over 8 bases. The CDR3 contains 18 residues. Germline CDR1 is SGHAT and CDR2 is FQDESV (reference sequence). V lost 5 bases and J lost 0; bases outside the gene matches: 9. The CDR3, as DNA: TGTGCCAGCAGCCTCCGGACAGGGCCCAACTCTGGGGCCAACGTCCTGACTTTC. Its protein product is CASSLRTGPNSGANVLTF.

This clonotype has more than one count but fewer than ten. V usage is TRBV7-8 and J usage is TRBJ2-3, with unresolved D. Germline CDR1 is SGHVS and CDR2 is FQNEAQ. The CDR3 is 14 amino acids. The V end was cut by 2 bases, the J end by 3 bases, with 9 bases between. Here the CDR3 reads CASSLTQRTDTQYF. The CDR3 DNA is TGTGCCAGCAGCTTAACCCAGAGGACAGATACGCAGTATTTT.

There are a few counts of this clonotype. The chain links TRBV3-1 to TRBJ2-6; D gene unclear. Trimming shortened V by 2 bases and J by 0 bases, and 5 bases separated the two germline ends. The germline V gene encodes CDR1 LGHDT and CDR2 YNNKEL (reference sequence). The CDR3 covers 15 residues. Here the CDR3 reads CASSQRVSGANVLTF. The DNA for the CDR3 is TGTGCCAGCAGCCAAAGAGTCTCTGGGGCCAACGTCCTGACTTTC.

V gene TRBV20-1 combines with J gene TRBJ2-1, with 9 bases fitting TRBD2. Germline V gene lookup returns CDR1 DFQATT and CDR2 SNEGSKA (reference sequence). The CDR3 is made up of 15 amino acids. The CDR3 protein is CRVPGSGSFNNEQFF. Here the CDR3 DNA reads TGCAGGGTTCCGGGTAGCGGGAGTTTTAACAATGAGCAGTTCTTC.

This clonotype was counted only a few times. CDR3 bases: TGCAGTGCCAAACGGACTAGCGGGAGAGGGGGGTACGAGCAGTACTTC. Its protein is CSAKRTSGRGGYEQYF. The chain is built from TRBV20-1 and TRBJ2-7; 13 nucleotides line up with TRBD2. CDR1 is DFQATT and CDR2 is SNEGSKA in the germline V gene (reference sequence). The CDR3 has 16 residues. V was pared by 6 bases and J by 4 bases, with 12 bases of the junction left unmatched.

The chain couples TRBV7-6 to TRBJ1-1; no clear D. Germline V gene data show CDR1 as SGHVS and CDR2 as FNYEAQ. The CDR3 runs to 14 residues. V was cut by 4 bases and J by 11 bases, with 20 bases left in between. The CDR3 DNA follows: TGTGCCAGCAGCTCCATAATAGGGTCCGAGCGGGCTTTCTTT. It codes for CASSSIIGSERAFF.

This clonotype was seen only a few times. The chain uses TRBV10-2 and TRBJ2-7; D remains ambiguous. Per germline, CDR1 WSHSY and CDR2 SAAADI. The CDR3 has 14 residues. Deletions cut 4 bases from V and 2 bases from J, with 12 bases between. The chain's CDR3 is CASSGFVQAYEQYF. The CDR3 region has the DNA TGCGCCAGCAGTGGTTTTGTCCAAGCCTACGAGCAGTACTTC.

The V gene is TRBV18, the J gene TRBJ1-6, with D tentatively TRBD1 (6 bases). This CDR3 has 16 residues. CDR1 KGHSH and CDR2 LQKENI come from the germline V gene. Trimming shortened V by 3 bases and J by 7 bases, and 16 bases separated the two germline ends. The CDR3: CASSPGPGTMNSPLHF. The CDR3 region has the DNA TGTGCCAGCTCACCTGGACCTGGGACAATGAATTCACCCCTCCACTTT.

The genes are TRBV3-1 and TRBJ2-2; 7 nucleotides align to TRBD1. Germline V gene lookup returns CDR1 LGHDT and CDR2 YNNKEL (reference sequence). V was clipped by 3 bases and J by 6 bases; unmatched bases: 4. The CDR3 contains 14 residues. CDR3 sequence (DNA): TGTGCCAGCAGCCATCTACAGGGGTCCGGGGAGCTGTTTTTT. It specifies CASSHLQGSGELFF. Full variable domain (remainder filled in from reference TRBV3-1 and TRBJ2-2): DTAVSQTPKYLVTQMGNDKSIKCEQNLGHDTMYWYKQDSKKFLKIMFSYNNKELIINETVPNRFSPKSPDKAHLNLHINSLELGDSAVYFCASSHLQGSGELFFGEGSRLTVL.

This clonotype was found a few times. J is TRBJ1-2 and V is TRBV7-9, with D perhaps matching TRBD1 (5 bases). Germline assignment: CDR1 SEHNR and CDR2 FQNEAQ (reference sequence). The CDR3 sequence is 13 residues long. The V gene lost 5 bases and the J gene lost 4 bases, with 11 bases spanning the gap. CDR3 sequence: CASSAGGSYGYTF. DNA for the CDR3: TGTGCCAGCAGCGCCGGGGGGAGCTATGGCTACACCTTC.

This clonotype has a handful of counts. V usage is TRBV4-1 and J usage is TRBJ2-4; no definite D call. The CDR3 consists of 13 residues. Trimming took 2 bases from V and 16 from J, leaving 18 bases between them. In germline, CDR1 is MGHRA, CDR2 YSYEKL. This CDR3 reads CASSQPTRPPAYF. The CDR3 nucleotides are TGCGCCAGCAGCCAACCTACCCGGCCTCCGGCCTACTTC.

This clonotype occurred a few times. The rearrangement joins TRBV10-3 to TRBJ2-1; D perhaps matches TRBD2 (6 bases). Germline CDR1 and CDR2: ENHRY and SYGVKD. Trimming took 7 bases from V and 5 from J, leaving 15 bases between them. There are 14 residues in the CDR3. The CDR3, as DNA: TGTGCCATCACTCGGGACTCGAACCACAATGAGCAGTTCTTC. Residues: CAITRDSNHNEQFF.

The rearrangement uses TRBV18 and TRBJ1-2; D gene unclear. The CDR3 consists of 14 residues. V gave up 0 bases and J gave up 4 bases, with 9 bases separating them. Per the germline V gene, CDR1 is KGHSH and CDR2 is LQKENI. The CDR3 DNA is TGTGCCAGCTCACCACCGGCCAGTACCTATGGCTACACCTTC. Translating it yields CASSPPASTYGYTF.

The CDR3 spells CSAIELADYNEQFF. For the CDR3, the DNA is TGCAGTGCTATCGAGCTAGCGGACTACAATGAGCAGTTCTTC. This chain connects TRBV20-1 to TRBJ2-1, with 7 bases identical to TRBD2. V was pared by 4 bases and J by 3 bases, with 6 bases of the junction left unmatched. CDR1 is DFQATT, CDR2 SNEGSKA, per germline (reference sequence). The CDR3 length is 14 residues.

This clonotype was seen more than once but under ten times. V gene TRBV3-1 combines with J gene TRBJ2-3; D remains unclear. The length of the CDR3 is 13 residues. Trimming stripped 0 bases from V and 5 bases from J, with 6 bases between. Germline assignment: CDR1 LGHDT and CDR2 YNNKEL (reference sequence). The CDR3 sequence: CASSQDRLDTQYF. The DNA for the CDR3 is TGTGCCAGCAGCCAAGATCGTCTAGATACGCAGTATTTT.

This clonotype has more than one count but fewer than ten. This chain links TRBV15 with TRBJ2-3, with D tentatively TRBD2 (5 bases). The CDR3 contains 14 residues. Trimming pared 7 bases from V and 2 bases from J, leaving 13 bases between. Per the germline V gene, CDR1 is LNHNV and CDR2 is YYDKDF (reference sequence). This CDR3 reads CATKGGVVTDTQYF. The CDR3 DNA is TGTGCCACCAAAGGAGGCGTCGTCACAGATACGCAGTATTTT.